The clone carrying this TCR beta chain showed up just once. Its matching antigen is unknown. This specimen belongs to a study of T cells in Graves' hyperthyroidism and ophthalmopathy. On the study more broadly: Peripheral blood samples were taken at initial diagnosis, prior to any treatment.

J lost 10 bases, V lost 4 bases, and 19 bases had no gene match. There are 19 residues in the CDR3. Germline loops: CDR1 LGHNA, CDR2 YNFKEQ. Overall study findings and caveats: Most clonotypes that expanded in the thyroid above 0.001 also showed up in blood.

TCR beta CDR3 region amplification was performed from RNA transcripts. A first-round RT-PCR of the TCR CDR3 used the HTBI primer set. MiXCR was run by TCRdb on the multiplex PCR reads, yielding one entry per CDR3 protein. The sample gives around 200,000 distinct CDR3 sequences, about a sixth of which show up once; 25% to 35% is in the top ten. This chain uses TRBV4-2 with TRBJ2-2, with 12 bases aligning to TRBD2. This receptor was obtained from a woman between 45 and 60 years old with Graves' hyperthyroidism. Sequencing was carried out using blood. CDR3 nucleotides: TGTGCCAGCAGCCCTGGTCACGCTAGCGGGGGGGCTGGGGTGGAGGAGCTGTTTTTT. Translation gives CASSPGHASGGAGVEELFF.